This passage covers 25 T cell receptor beta chains from one sample sequenced in a study of T cells in Graves' hyperthyroidism and ophthalmopathy. Amplified TCR beta CDR3 regions came from RNA transcripts. First-round RT-PCR with HTBI primers amplified the TCR CDR3 region. TCRdb reprocessed the multiplex PCR reads via MiXCR and lists one record per CDR3 protein. The profile shows 650,000 to 800,000 distinct CDR3 sequences, over 40% of them singletons. Material for sequencing was peripheral blood or thyroid tissue (not recorded which). These TCRs come from an adult man with Graves' disease, either hyperthyroidism or ophthalmopathy (not recorded which).

This clonotype was recorded a few times. V is TRBV7-9 and J is TRBJ1-2, with D possibly TRBD1 on 5 matching bases. In germline, CDR1 is SEHNR, CDR2 FQNEAQ (reference sequence). The CDR3 runs 17 residues. V was pared by 3 bases and J by 2 bases, with 19 bases between. The chain's CDR3 is CASSLVPDQGGNYGYTF. The CDR3 nucleotides read TGTGCCAGCAGCTTGGTCCCCGACCAGGGAGGCAACTATGGCTACACCTTC.

This clonotype was counted only a few times. V and J are TRBV20-1 and TRBJ1-4, with a possible D match to TRBD1 (5 bases). This CDR3 contains 14 residues. The germline V gene has CDR1 DFQATT and CDR2 SNEGSKA (reference sequence). V lost 3 bases and J 0 bases, leaving 8 bases between the germline ends. The CDR3 reads CSARDITTNEKLFF. Written as DNA, the CDR3 is TGCAGTGCTAGGGACATTACAACTAATGAAAAACTGTTTTTT.

Details on this clonotype: This is likely a read error, given that the CDR3 carries no conserved phenylalanine or tryptophan at its end. The DNA is left out, because the CDR3 cannot be placed on it with certainty; the CDR3 is given as TCRdb lists it. The chain links TRBV10-3 to TRBJ1-1; the table assigns TRBD1, which was not confirmed against the DNA. Per the germline V gene, CDR1 is ENHRY and CDR2 is SYGVKD. Ends included, the CDR3 has 11 residues. The CDR3 is CAISESRGAVY.

This clonotype has a handful of counts. The chain combines TRBV9 with TRBJ1-5; D is unclear. Germline lookup yields CDR1 SGDLS and CDR2 YYNGEE. CDR3 length: 15 amino acids. The ends were cut back, 0 bases at V and 3 bases at J, with 10 bases in the middle. The CDR3 DNA reads TGTGCCAGCAGCGTAGGGCCAGACCTCAATCAGCCCCAGCATTTT. As protein: CASSVGPDLNQPQHF.

V usage is TRBV9 and J usage is TRBJ1-1, with D unclear. Trimming took 0 bases from V and 1 from J, leaving 10 bases between them. In germline, CDR1 is SGDLS, CDR2 YYNGEE. The CDR3 runs 15 residues. The CDR3 reads CASSVATEANTEAFF. Here the CDR3 DNA reads TGTGCCAGCAGCGTAGCAACAGAGGCGAACACTGAAGCTTTCTTT.

The chain recombines TRBV13 with TRBJ1-1; D gene uncertain. Germline CDR1 is PRHDT and CDR2 is FYEKMQ (reference sequence). The CDR3 has 15 residues. With 5 bases removed from V and 0 bases from J, the gap between germline ends came to 13 bases. In nucleotides, the CDR3 is TGTGCCAGCAGCCCCGAGGGCCACATGAACACTGAAGCTTTCTTT. Protein product: CASSPEGHMNTEAFF.

In its sample, this clonotype was seen once. The chain links TRBV29-1 to TRBJ1-5; D may be TRBD1 (5 bases). Germline V gene sequence: CDR1 SQVTM, CDR2 ANQGSEA. The CDR3 has 13 residues. Between the trimmed V and J ends, which lost 4 bases and 5 bases, there was a span of 12 bases. CDR3 nucleotide sequence: TGCAGCGTTGGGGGGATCGGTGATCAGCCCCAGCATTTT. Residues: CSVGGIGDQPQHF.

This clonotype showed up many times. V gene TRBV9 combines with J gene TRBJ1-6, with D unclear. CDR1 and CDR2 from the germline V gene are SGDLS and YYNGEE. The CDR3 covers 13 residues. The V and J ends lost 0 bases and 8 bases respectively, with 6 bases between them. CDR3 bases: TGTGCCAGCAGCGTAGTTACGGATTCACCCCTCCACTTT. It yields the protein CASSVVTDSPLHF.

This clonotype was detected only once. The chain has TRBV2 and TRBJ2-5; TRBD1 agrees at 10 bases. The trim removed 6 bases at V and 5 bases at J, leaving 12 bases unmatched. Per the germline V gene, CDR1 is SNHLY and CDR2 is FYNNEI. CDR3 length: 16 amino acids. Written as DNA, the CDR3 is TGTGCCAGCAGCTACTCCGGGACAGGGGAAGTGGAGACCCAGTACTTC. This encodes CASSYSGTGEVETQYF.

There are many counts of this clonotype. This chain joins TRBV15 and TRBJ1-2; 7 positions agree with TRBD1. CDR1 and CDR2 from the germline V gene are LNHNV and YYDKDF (reference sequence). The CDR3 extends over 15 amino acids. V shed 0 bases and J 3 bases; nucleotides not matched to a gene: 4. The CDR3 DNA reads TGTGCCACCAGCAGAGACCCTACAGGGGACTATGGCTACACCTTC. It encodes CATSRDPTGDYGYTF.

There are a few counts of this clonotype. The CDR3 loop reads CASSGQGFSSYEQYF. The CDR3 nucleotides read TGTGCCAGTAGTGGACAGGGTTTTAGCTCCTACGAGCAGTACTTC. The chain is built from TRBV19 and TRBJ2-7, with 8 bases fitting TRBD1. J gave up 0 bases and V 5 bases, and 6 bases lay outside the gene matches. There are 15 residues in the CDR3. CDR1 is LNHDA, CDR2 SQIVND, per germline (reference sequence).

The table lists this clonotype with many counts. This chain uses TRBV29-1 with TRBJ2-2, with a weak D call TRBD1 (5 bases). Germline values: CDR1 SQVTM, CDR2 ANQGSEA. V dropped 4 bases and J dropped 2 bases, with 11 bases sitting between them. This CDR3 is built from 14 residues. CDR3: CSVGAWGNTGELFF. DNA for the CDR3: TGCAGCGTTGGGGCGTGGGGCAACACCGGGGAGCTGTTTTTT.

This clonotype was counted ten times or more. The chain carries TRBV20-1 and TRBJ1-2; TRBD1 agrees at 12 bases. Germline loops: CDR1 DFQATT, CDR2 SNEGSKA (reference sequence). J gave up 8 bases and V 3 bases, and 13 bases lay outside the gene matches. The length of the CDR3 is 16 residues. CDR3: CSARPPGTGGESGYTF. CDR3 nucleotides: TGCAGTGCTAGGCCTCCCGGGACAGGGGGCGAATCGGGCTACACCTTC.

This chain connects TRBV25-1 to TRBJ2-7, with D possibly TRBD1 on 6 matching bases. Trimming took off 8 bases at V and 4 bases at J, with 15 bases between the two ends. This CDR3 is built from 13 residues. CDR1 is MGHDK, CDR2 SYGVNS, per germline. The CDR3 loop reads CASGFRGIYEQYF. The CDR3 DNA sequence: TGTGCCAGCGGCTTCAGGGGTATATACGAGCAGTACTTC.

This sequence joins TRBV20-1 and TRBJ2-5; 11 bases map to TRBD1. Germline V CDR1 and CDR2: DFQATT, SNEGSKA (reference sequence). This CDR3 is built from 13 residues. J lost 9 bases, V lost 7 bases, and 10 bases had no gene match. DNA for the CDR3: TGCAGTGTTGGACAGGGGGCAGGTCAGCCCCAGTACTTC. This gives the protein CSVGQGAGQPQYF.

This clonotype has more than one count but fewer than ten. The chain carries TRBV2 and TRBJ1-5; a possible D gene is TRBD1 (5 bases). The V gene lost 7 bases and the J gene lost 2 bases, with 15 bases spanning the gap. CDR3 size: 15 residues. CDR1 SNHLY and CDR2 FYNNEI come from the germline V gene. CDR3 region: CASTLGGLGNQPQHF. The CDR3 coding sequence is TGTGCCAGCACCCTTGGGGGGTTGGGCAATCAGCCCCAGCATTTT.

This clonotype was counted at least ten times. V gene TRBV7-2 combines with J gene TRBJ2-5, with 10 bases aligning to TRBD2. Trimming at V came to 5 bases and at J to 5 bases, leaving 14 bases not matched to a gene. This CDR3 is built from 17 residues. Germline assignment: CDR1 SGHTA and CDR2 FQGNSA. CDR3 sequence (DNA): TGTGCCAGCAGCCCCCGGGAGTCTAGCGGGAGCAGGGAGACCCAGTACTTC. It codes for CASSPRESSGSRETQYF. The full variable domain, rest sourced from reference TRBV7-2 and TRBJ2-5, is GAGVSQSPSNKVTEKGKDVELRCDPISGHTALYWYRQSLGQGLEFLIYFQGNSAPDKSGLPSDRFSAERTGGSVSTLTIQRTQQEDSAVYLCASSPRESSGSRETQYFGPGTRLLVL.

This clonotype was seen many times. This rearrangement joins TRBV24-1 to TRBJ2-6, with D tentatively TRBD1 (5 bases). The ends were cut back, 10 bases at V and 0 bases at J, with 9 bases in the middle. Germline V gene lookup returns CDR1 KGHDR and CDR2 SFDVKD. The CDR3 has 14 amino acids. In nucleotides, the CDR3 is TGTGCCACGGCTCAGGGCTCTGGGGCCAACGTCCTGACTTTC. Protein sequence: CATAQGSGANVLTF.

Only a few counts were recorded for this clonotype. V and J are TRBV10-2 and TRBJ1-2, with TRBD1 as a possible D gene (6 bases). The V gene lost 0 bases and the J gene lost 4 bases, with 12 bases spanning the gap. CDR1 and CDR2 from the germline V gene are WSHSY and SAAADI. This CDR3 is 15 amino acids long. The CDR3 nucleotides are TGCGCCAGCAGTGAGTCGATTCCAGGGGTCTATGGCTACACCTTC. This gives the protein CASSESIPGVYGYTF.

This clonotype was found a few times. The rearrangement joins TRBV6-5 to TRBJ1-2; no definite D call. V was trimmed by 5 bases and J by 3 bases, leaving 16 bases between them. The CDR3 totals 15 residues. Per the germline V gene, CDR1 is MNHEY and CDR2 is SVGAGI. The CDR3 DNA sequence: TGTGCCAGCAGTCCCGGGCCTCCATTAGACTATGGCTACACCTTC. It codes for CASSPGPPLDYGYTF.

This clonotype has only a few counts. The rearrangement joins TRBV19 to TRBJ1-5, with a tentative D call TRBD1 (5 bases). This CDR3 is built from 15 residues. Germline CDR1 reads LNHDA; CDR2 reads SQIVND (reference sequence). V lost 3 bases and J 3 bases, leaving 12 bases between the germline ends. The CDR3 DNA reads TGTGCCAGTAGTATCTGGGGCGGGAACAATCAGCCCCAGCATTTT. It encodes CASSIWGGNNQPQHF.

The chain joins TRBV19 to TRBJ2-6, with TRBD1 identical over 8 bases. The CDR3 totals 15 residues. Germline CDR1 reads LNHDA; CDR2 reads SQIVND (reference sequence). V was clipped by 9 bases and J by 1 base; unmatched bases: 5. The CDR3 DNA reads TGTGCCAGCGAACAGGGGGGATCTGGGGCCAACGTCCTGACTTTC. It codes for CASEQGGSGANVLTF.

V usage is TRBV2 and J usage is TRBJ1-4; tentatively, D is TRBD1 (5 bases). The CDR3 extends over 16 amino acids. CDR1 and CDR2 from the germline V gene are SNHLY and FYNNEI. V shed 6 bases and J shed 2 bases, with 16 bases lying between them. CDR3 protein: CASSQDPGGTNEKLFF. The CDR3 DNA is TGTGCCAGCAGCCAAGATCCCGGGGGGACTAATGAAAAACTGTTTTTT.

This chain links TRBV29-1 with TRBJ2-5; TRBD2 matches 12 bases. With V trimmed by 6 bases and J by 1 base, 6 bases remained unmatched. This CDR3 comprises 15 residues. CDR1 is SQVTM, CDR2 ANQGSEA, per germline. For the CDR3, the DNA is TGCAGCGTCTGGACTAGCGGGACCATCCAAGAGACCCAGTACTTC. This sequence encodes CSVWTSGTIQETQYF.

The sample holds a few counts of this clonotype. The chain joins TRBV7-9 to TRBJ2-7, with 8 bases fitting TRBD1. V was clipped by 4 bases and J by 9 bases; unmatched bases: 17. The germline gives CDR1 SEHNR, CDR2 FQNEAQ (reference sequence). The CDR3 contains 16 residues. The DNA of the CDR3 is TGTGCCAGCAGCTACCCGCCGGGACAGGAGCGTCTTGGGCAGTACTTC. This translates into CASSYPPGQERLGQYF.